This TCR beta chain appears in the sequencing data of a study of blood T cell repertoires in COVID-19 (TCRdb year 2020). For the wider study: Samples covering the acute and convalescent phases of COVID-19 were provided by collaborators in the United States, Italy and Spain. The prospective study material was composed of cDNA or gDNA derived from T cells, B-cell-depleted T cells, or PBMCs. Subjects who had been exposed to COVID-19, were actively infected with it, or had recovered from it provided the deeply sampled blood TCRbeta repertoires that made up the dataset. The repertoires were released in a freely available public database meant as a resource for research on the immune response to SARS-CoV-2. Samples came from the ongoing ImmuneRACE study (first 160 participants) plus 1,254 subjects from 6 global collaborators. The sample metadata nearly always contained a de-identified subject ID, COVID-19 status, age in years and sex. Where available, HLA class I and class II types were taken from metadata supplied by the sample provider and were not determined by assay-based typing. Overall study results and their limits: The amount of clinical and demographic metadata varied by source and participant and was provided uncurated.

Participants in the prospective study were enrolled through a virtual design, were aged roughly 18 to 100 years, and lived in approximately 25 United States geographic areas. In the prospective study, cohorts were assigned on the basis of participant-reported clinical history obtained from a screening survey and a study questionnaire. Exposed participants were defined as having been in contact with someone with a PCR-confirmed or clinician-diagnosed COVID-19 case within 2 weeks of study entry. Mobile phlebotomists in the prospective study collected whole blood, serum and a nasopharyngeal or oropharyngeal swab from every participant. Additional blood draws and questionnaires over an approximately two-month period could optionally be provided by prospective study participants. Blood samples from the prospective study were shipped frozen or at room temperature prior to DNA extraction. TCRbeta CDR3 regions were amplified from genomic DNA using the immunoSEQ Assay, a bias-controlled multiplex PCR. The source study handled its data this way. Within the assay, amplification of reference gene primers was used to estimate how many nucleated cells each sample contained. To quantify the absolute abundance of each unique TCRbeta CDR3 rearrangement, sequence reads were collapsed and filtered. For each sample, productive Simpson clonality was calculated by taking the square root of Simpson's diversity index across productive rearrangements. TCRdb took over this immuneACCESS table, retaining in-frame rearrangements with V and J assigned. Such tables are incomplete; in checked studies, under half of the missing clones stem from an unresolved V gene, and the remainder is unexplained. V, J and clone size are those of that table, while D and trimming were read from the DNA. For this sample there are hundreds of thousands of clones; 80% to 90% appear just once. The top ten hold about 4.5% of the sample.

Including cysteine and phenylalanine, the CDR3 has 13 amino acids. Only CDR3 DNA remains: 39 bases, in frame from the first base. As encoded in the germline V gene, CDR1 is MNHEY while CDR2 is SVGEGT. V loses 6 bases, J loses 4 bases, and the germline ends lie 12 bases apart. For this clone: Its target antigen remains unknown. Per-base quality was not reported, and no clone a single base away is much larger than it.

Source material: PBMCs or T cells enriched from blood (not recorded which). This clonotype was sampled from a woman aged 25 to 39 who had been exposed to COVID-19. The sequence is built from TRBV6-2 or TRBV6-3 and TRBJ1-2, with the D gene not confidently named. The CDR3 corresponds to CASSPTESYGYTF. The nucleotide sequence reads TGTGCCAGCAGCCCTACAGAGTCCTATGGCTACACCTTC.